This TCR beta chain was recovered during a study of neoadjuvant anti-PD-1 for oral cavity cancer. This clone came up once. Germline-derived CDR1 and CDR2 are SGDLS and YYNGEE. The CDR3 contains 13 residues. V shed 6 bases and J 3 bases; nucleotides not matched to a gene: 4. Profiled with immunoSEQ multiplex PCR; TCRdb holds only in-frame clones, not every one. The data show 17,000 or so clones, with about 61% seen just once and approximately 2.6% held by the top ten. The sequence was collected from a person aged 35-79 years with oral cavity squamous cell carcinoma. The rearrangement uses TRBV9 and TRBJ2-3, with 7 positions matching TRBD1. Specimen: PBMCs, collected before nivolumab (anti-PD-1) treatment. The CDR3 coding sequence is TGTGCCAGCACCGACAGGGTTACAGATACGCAGTATTTT. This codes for CASTDRVTDTQYF.